Below are 7 T cell receptor beta chains sequenced from a single sample in a study of T cells in Graves' hyperthyroidism and ophthalmopathy. RNA transcripts provided the source from which TCR beta CDR3 regions were amplified. The TCR CDR3 was amplified in a first-round RT-PCR using the HTBI primer set. TCRdb recomputed calls from the multiplex PCR reads with MiXCR, one row per CDR3 protein. The sample lists fewer than 850,000 distinct CDR3 sequences; roughly a sixth were seen once. The specimen sequenced was blood. The receptors were sampled from a man aged 45-65 years with Graves' hyperthyroidism.

This clonotype has only one observation. At one end, the junction sequence differs from germline, possibly due to a read error. This chain joins TRBV30 and TRBJ2-4; 7 bases are shared with TRBD1. The CDR3 is made up of 16 amino acids. CDR1 and CDR2 (germline): GTSNPN, SVGIG (reference sequence). This chain's CDR3 is CAWSDADRVAENIQYF. CDR3 sequence (DNA): TGTGCCTGGAGTGATGCCGACAGGGTAGCCGAAAACATTCAGTACTTC.

The chain combines TRBV20-1 with TRBJ1-4; D may be TRBD1 (5 bases). Trimming shortened V by 3 bases and J by 4 bases, and 9 bases separated the two germline ends. The germline gives CDR1 DFQATT, CDR2 SNEGSKA (reference sequence). The CDR3 sequence is 13 residues long. This CDR3 is CSARGQLNEKLFF. In DNA form, the CDR3 reads TGCAGTGCTAGGGGGCAGCTTAATGAAAAACTGTTTTTT.

Points on this clonotype: This may be a read error: a much more frequent sequence differs by one nucleotide. The chain links TRBV5-1 to TRBJ1-1; D unresolved. Germline V gene lookup returns CDR1 SGHRS and CDR2 YFSETQ. The CDR3 length is 13 residues. This CDR3 is CVSSLHLNTEAFF. In DNA form, the CDR3 reads TGCGTCAGCAGCTTACACTTGAACACTGAAGCTTTCTTT.

This clonotype was seen at least ten times. This sequence joins TRBV28 and TRBJ2-3; D tentatively fits TRBD1 or TRBD2 (5 bases each). The V end lost 7 bases, the J end lost 4 bases, and 21 bases lay between the germline ends. The CDR3 loop spans 16 amino acids. Germline V gene lookup returns CDR1 MDHEN and CDR2 SYDVKM. The CDR3 loop reads CASTPPGTTSSDTQYF. In DNA, the CDR3 is TGTGCCAGCACCCCCCCAGGGACGACGAGTTCAGATACGCAGTATTTT.

This clonotype has only a few counts. The chain recombines TRBV6-1 with TRBJ1-5; a possible D gene is TRBD1 (5 bases). Germline V gene lookup returns CDR1 MNHNS and CDR2 SASEGT. V lost 4 bases and J lost 2, with 15 bases in between. This CDR3 comprises 16 residues. The CDR3 is CASSVEPQGGNQPQHF. In nucleotides, the CDR3 is TGTGCCAGCAGTGTCGAGCCCCAGGGCGGCAATCAGCCCCAGCATTTT.

CDR3 sequence (DNA): TGTGCCAGCAGCTCGCCGGCGCTTCGGACAGCCGACTCTGGGGCCAACGTCCTGACTTTC. This sequence encodes CASSSPALRTADSGANVLTF. The J gene is TRBJ2-6, the V gene TRBV4-2, with D maybe TRBD1 (6 bases). Germline lookup yields CDR1 LGHNA and CDR2 YNFKEQ. V lost 5 bases, J lost 0 bases, and 23 bases lay in between. This CDR3 spans 20 amino acids.

The chain couples TRBV9 to TRBJ2-1; 8 bases are a match to TRBD2. CDR1 is SGDLS and CDR2 is YYNGEE in the germline V gene. The length of the CDR3 is 17 residues. Trimming at V came to 3 bases and at J to 0 bases, leaving 8 bases not matched to a gene. In DNA form, the CDR3 reads TGTGCCAGCAGCGCCCACGGGGGGGGAAACTCCTACAATGAGCAGTTCTTC. Translation: CASSAHGGGNSYNEQFF.